These T cell receptor beta chains were read from a single sample in a study of blood T cell repertoires in COVID-19. Sequencing was performed with immunoSEQ multiplex PCR; in TCRdb, only in-frame clones are kept and a portion is missing. The sample contains about 190,000 clones, about 88% of which appear only once. The sample consisted of peripheral blood. These receptors were collected from a man aged 30-40 years with active or convalescent COVID-19. Both conserved end residues are part of each CDR3. A D gene is named only where the DNA matches it firmly.

CDR3nt: TGTGCCAGCAGCGCCCGACAGGGGATGAACACTGAAGCTTTCTTT
CDR3aa: CASSARQGMNTEAFF
d_gene: TRBD1
j_gene: TRBJ1-1
v_gene: TRBV9

CDR3nt: TGTGCCAGCGCCGGCAGGGGACGTAATTCACCCCTCCACTTT
CDR3aa: CASAGRGRNSPLHF
d_gene: -
j_gene: TRBJ1-6
v_gene: TRBV2

CDR3nt: TGTGCCAGCAGCGGCCAGGGGGGCCCTGGAAACACCATATATTTT
CDR3aa: CASSGQGGPGNTIYF
d_gene: TRBD1
j_gene: TRBJ1-3
v_gene: TRBV7-2

CDR3nt: TGTGCCAGCAGTTTGATGGGGGGGAAGGAGACCCAGTACTTC
CDR3aa: CASSLMGGKETQYF
d_gene: TRBD2
j_gene: TRBJ2-5
v_gene: TRBV27

CDR3nt: TGTGCCAGCACCCCTGGGCTGAGGGGCACAGATACGCAGTATTTT
CDR3aa: CASTPGLRGTDTQYF
d_gene: -
j_gene: TRBJ2-3
v_gene: TRBV11-1

CDR3nt: TGCGCCAGCAGCCAAGTTCCGCTAGCGGGGGGTTGGGACACCGGGGAGCTGTTTTTT
CDR3aa: CASSQVPLAGGWDTGELFF
d_gene: TRBD2
j_gene: TRBJ2-2
v_gene: TRBV4-1

CDR3nt: TGTGCCAGCAGTGCGGGACAGGGGGCTTTGGGGACTGAAGCTTTCTTT
CDR3aa: CASSAGQGALGTEAFF
d_gene: TRBD1
j_gene: TRBJ1-1
v_gene: TRBV2

CDR3nt: TGCAGTGCTAGTCAGGGGGACTATGGCTACACCTTC
CDR3aa: CSASQGDYGYTF
d_gene: TRBD1
j_gene: TRBJ1-2
v_gene: TRBV20-1

CDR3nt: TGTGCCAGCAGTTTATTAGCGGGGGGGCCTCTCAATGAGCAGTTCTTC
CDR3aa: CASSLLAGGPLNEQFF
d_gene: TRBD2
j_gene: TRBJ2-1
v_gene: TRBV27

CDR3nt: TGTGCCAGCAGCTTAAATCAGGACAGGGGAAATTCACCCCTCCACTTT
CDR3aa: CASSLNQDRGNSPLHF
d_gene: TRBD1
j_gene: TRBJ1-6
v_gene: TRBV7-8